The rows below give T cell receptor beta chains drawn from one sample of a study of blood T cells in healthy people across ages. Each CDR3 protein is one row after TCRdb ran MiXCR on the 5' RACE reads. The profile shows approximately 810,000 distinct CDR3 sequences, under 40% of them singletons. The sequenced material came from blood. Receptors were obtained from a young man in good health. Each CDR3 is given with its conserved first and last residue. The D gene is left open where the match is weak. A clone size is listed for some rows: how often the clone was seen (once, few, many), or a class if it is expanded.

v_call	d_call	clone_size	j_call	cdr3_nt	cdr3_aa
TRBV10-3	TRBD1	few	TRBJ2-3	TGTGCCATCAGTGAGGGGGACAGGGGGTCAGATACGCAGTATTTT	CAISEGDRGSDTQYF
TRBV12-3/TRBV12-4	TRBD2	.	TRBJ2-1	TGTGCCAGCAGAGGCGGGCTAGCGGGGGTGTCTGGGAATGAGCAGTTCTTC	CASRGGLAGVSGNEQFF
TRBV2	TRBD2	.	TRBJ2-1	TGTGCCAGCAGGGCTAGCGGGAGAGTGGGCGAGCAGTTCTTC	CASRASGRVGEQFF
TRBV27	.	.	TRBJ1-6	TGTGCCAGCAGTTTATTCGGAGGCCGCTCCTATAATTCACCCCTCCACTTT	CASSLFGGRSYNSPLHF
TRBV6-5	.	few	TRBJ1-1	TGTGCCAGCAGTTGGCAGGCAGGCATGAACACTGAAGCTTTCTTT	CASSWQAGMNTEAFF
TRBV6-2/TRBV6-3	.	.	TRBJ2-1	TGTGCCAGCAGTTACGCCAGGGGGCAGTTCTTC	CASSYARGQFF
TRBV21-1	.	few	TRBJ2-7	TGTGCCAGCAGCAAAGGGAAAGGGGCCTCCTACGAGCAGTACTTC	CASSKGKGASYEQYF
TRBV29-1	TRBD1	.	TRBJ2-7	TGCAGCGTGGAAATTACAGGGGTCAGCGACGAGCAGTACTTC	CSVEITGVSDEQYF
TRBV6-2/TRBV6-3	TRBD1	.	TRBJ2-2	TGTGCCAGCAGCAGGACAGGGGGGGCCGGGGAGCTGTTTTTT	CASSRTGGAGELFF
TRBV7-8	.	.	TRBJ1-1	TGTGCCAGCAGCGTAAGCAGGTTTGTCCGTAACACTGAAGCTTTCTTT	CASSVSRFVRNTEAFF
TRBV12-3/TRBV12-4	TRBD1	many	TRBJ2-7	TGTGCCAGCAGTTTTGGGACAGGGTCCTACGAGCAGTACTTC	CASSFGTGSYEQYF